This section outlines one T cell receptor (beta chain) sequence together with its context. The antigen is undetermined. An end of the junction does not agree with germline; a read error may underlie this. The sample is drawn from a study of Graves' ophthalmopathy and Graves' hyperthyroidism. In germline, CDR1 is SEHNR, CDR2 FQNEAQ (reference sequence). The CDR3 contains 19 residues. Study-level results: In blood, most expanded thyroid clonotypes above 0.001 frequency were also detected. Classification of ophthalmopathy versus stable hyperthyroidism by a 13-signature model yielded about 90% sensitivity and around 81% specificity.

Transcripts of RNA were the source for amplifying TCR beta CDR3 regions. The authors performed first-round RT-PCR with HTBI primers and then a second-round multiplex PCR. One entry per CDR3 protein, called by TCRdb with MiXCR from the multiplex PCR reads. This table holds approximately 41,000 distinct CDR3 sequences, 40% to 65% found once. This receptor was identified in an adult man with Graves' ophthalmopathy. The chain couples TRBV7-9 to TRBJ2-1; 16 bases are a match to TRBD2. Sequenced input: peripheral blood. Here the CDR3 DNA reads TGTGCCTGGACCTCACAGGGACTAGCGGGAGGGTTCCCCCACAATGAGCGGTTCTTC. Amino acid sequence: CAWTSQGLAGGFPHNERFF.